Judged by abundance, the clone carrying this TCR delta chain is medium-sized (0.01 to 0.1%). Other nucleotide sequences in the sample specify the same CDR3. The data belong to a study of gamma-delta T cells after stem cell transplantation. TCRdb reanalysed the RT-PCR reads with CATT. The sample records under 3,000 delta-chain clones, around 3% being singletons. The material sequenced was gamma-delta T cells. The TCR originated in a human donor. It is not recorded whose cells these are; they may come from a transplant donor.

CDR3 sequence: CACDILGDSLPPTDKLIF. The CDR3 nucleotides read TGTGCCTGTGACATTCTGGGGGACTCCCTCCCACCGACCGATAAACTCATCTTT. The chain couples TRDV2 to TRDJ1; 8 bases fit TRDD3. Germline V gene sequence: CDR1 GEAIGNYY, CDR2 EKD. The V gene end was trimmed by 2 bases and the J gene end by 2 bases; junction bases not matched to a gene: 15. There are 18 residues in the CDR3.